This T cell receptor beta chain is drawn from a study of blood T cell repertoires in COVID-19. At the level of the study: Samples came from the United States, Italy and Spain, spanning acute and convalescent COVID-19. PBMCs, B-cell-depleted T cells, or T cells were the source of the cDNA or gDNA that made up the material.

Those enrolled in Seattle joined during active infection and were followed longitudinally afterward. In the original analysis: Amplification of reference gene primers was used by the study to estimate nucleated cell counts. Some clones are missing from TCRdb's copy, which holds only in-frame ones; the method was immunoSEQ multiplex PCR. The DNA gave D and trimming, while V, J and clone size come from that table. The data contain about 250,000 clones, roughly 89% of them singletons. Germline V CDR1 and CDR2: SGHRS, YFSETQ. The CDR3 is made up of 13 amino acids. Trimming removed 0 bases at V and 7 bases at J, with 8 bases between. This clone was seen only once.

Sequencing was carried out using peripheral blood. The TCR sequence derives from a woman aged 55-70 years with COVID-19, enrolled during active disease. The chain joins TRBV5-1 to TRBJ2-1; TRBD1 might be the D (6 bases). CDR3 in DNA: TGCGCCAGCAGCTTGGATCAGGGGAATGAGCAGTTCTTC. It is translated as CASSLDQGNEQFF.